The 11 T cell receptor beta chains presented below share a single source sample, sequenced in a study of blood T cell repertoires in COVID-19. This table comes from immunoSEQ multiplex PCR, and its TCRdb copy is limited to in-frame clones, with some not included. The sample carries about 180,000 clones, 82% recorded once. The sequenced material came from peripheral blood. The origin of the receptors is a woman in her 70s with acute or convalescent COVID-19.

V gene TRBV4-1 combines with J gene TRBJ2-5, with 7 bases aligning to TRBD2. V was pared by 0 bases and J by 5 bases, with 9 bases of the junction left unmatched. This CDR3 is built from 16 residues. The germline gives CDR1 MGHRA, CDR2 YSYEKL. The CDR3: CASSQEGLADGETQYF. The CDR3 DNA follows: TGCGCCAGCAGCCAAGAAGGCCTAGCGGACGGGGAGACCCAGTACTTC.

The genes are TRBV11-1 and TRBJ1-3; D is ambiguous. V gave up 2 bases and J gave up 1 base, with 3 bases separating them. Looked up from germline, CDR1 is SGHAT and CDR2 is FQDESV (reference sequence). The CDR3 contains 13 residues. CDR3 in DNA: TGTGCCAGCAGCTTACTTTCTGGAAACACCATATATTTT. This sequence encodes CASSLLSGNTIYF.

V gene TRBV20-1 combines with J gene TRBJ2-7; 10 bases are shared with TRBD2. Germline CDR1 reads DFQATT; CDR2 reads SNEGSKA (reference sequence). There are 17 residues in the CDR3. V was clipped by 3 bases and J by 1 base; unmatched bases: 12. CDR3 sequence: CSASAFLAGVFSYEQYF. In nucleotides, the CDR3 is TGCAGTGCTAGTGCTTTTCTAGCGGGGGTTTTTTCCTACGAGCAGTACTTC.

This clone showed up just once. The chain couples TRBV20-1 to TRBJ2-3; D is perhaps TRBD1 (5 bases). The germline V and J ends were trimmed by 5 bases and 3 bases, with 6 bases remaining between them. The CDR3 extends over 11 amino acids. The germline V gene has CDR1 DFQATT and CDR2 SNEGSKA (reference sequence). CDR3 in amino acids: CSASGTDTQYF. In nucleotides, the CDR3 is TGCAGTGCTTCAGGGACAGATACGCAGTATTTT.

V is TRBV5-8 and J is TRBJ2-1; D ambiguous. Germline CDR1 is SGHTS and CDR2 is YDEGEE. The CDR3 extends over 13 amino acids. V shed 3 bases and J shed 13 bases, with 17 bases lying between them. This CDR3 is CASSSFLSGSQFF. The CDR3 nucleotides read TGTGCCAGCAGCTCGTTTCTATCCGGGTCTCAGTTCTTC. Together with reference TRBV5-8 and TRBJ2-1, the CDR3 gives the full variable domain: EAGVTQSPTHLIKTRGQQATLRCSPISGHTSVYWYQQALGLGLQFLLWYDEGEERNRGNFPPRFSGRQFPNYSSELNVNALELEDSALYLCASSSFLSGSQFFGPGTRLTVL.

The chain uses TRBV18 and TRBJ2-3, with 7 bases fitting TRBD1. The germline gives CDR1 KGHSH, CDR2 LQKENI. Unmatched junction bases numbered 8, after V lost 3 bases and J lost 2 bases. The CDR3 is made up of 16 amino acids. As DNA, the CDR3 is TGTGCCAGCTCACCCCCAACAGGGGTAACCACAGATACGCAGTATTTT. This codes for CASSPPTGVTTDTQYF.

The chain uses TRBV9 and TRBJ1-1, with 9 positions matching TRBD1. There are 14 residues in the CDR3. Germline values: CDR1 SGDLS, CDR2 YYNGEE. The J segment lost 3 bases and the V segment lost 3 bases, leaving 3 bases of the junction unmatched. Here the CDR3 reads CASSGGTGYTEAFF. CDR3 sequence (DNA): TGTGCCAGCAGCGGTGGGACAGGGTACACTGAAGCTTTCTTT.

The CDR3 region is CASSSTGRGGYTF. CDR3 DNA: TGTGCCAGTTCTTCTACAGGGAGGGGTGGCTACACCTTC. The chain links TRBV25-1 to TRBJ1-2; a possible D gene is TRBD1 (6 bases). The V and J ends lost 9 bases and 7 bases respectively, with 18 bases between them. This CDR3 contains 13 residues. Per the germline V gene, CDR1 is MGHDK and CDR2 is SYGVNS.

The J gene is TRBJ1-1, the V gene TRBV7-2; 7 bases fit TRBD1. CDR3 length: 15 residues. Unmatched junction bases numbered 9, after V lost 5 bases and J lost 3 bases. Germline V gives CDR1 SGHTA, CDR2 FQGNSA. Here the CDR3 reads CASSVRGRRDTEAFF. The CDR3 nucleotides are TGTGCCAGCAGCGTTAGGGGGCGTCGGGACACTGAAGCTTTCTTT.

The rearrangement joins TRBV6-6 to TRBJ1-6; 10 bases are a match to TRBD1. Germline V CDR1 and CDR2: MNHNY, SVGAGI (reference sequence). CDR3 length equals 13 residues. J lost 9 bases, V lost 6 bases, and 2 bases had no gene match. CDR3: CASSGTGASPLHF. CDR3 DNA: TGTGCCAGCAGCGGGACAGGGGCTTCACCCCTCCACTTT.

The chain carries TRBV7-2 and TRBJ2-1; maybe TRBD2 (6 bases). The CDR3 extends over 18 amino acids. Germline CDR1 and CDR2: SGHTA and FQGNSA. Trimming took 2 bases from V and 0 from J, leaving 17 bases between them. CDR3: CASSLRGGREVSYNEQFF. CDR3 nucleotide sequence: TGTGCCAGCAGCTTAAGGGGCGGGCGGGAAGTCTCCTACAATGAGCAGTTCTTC.